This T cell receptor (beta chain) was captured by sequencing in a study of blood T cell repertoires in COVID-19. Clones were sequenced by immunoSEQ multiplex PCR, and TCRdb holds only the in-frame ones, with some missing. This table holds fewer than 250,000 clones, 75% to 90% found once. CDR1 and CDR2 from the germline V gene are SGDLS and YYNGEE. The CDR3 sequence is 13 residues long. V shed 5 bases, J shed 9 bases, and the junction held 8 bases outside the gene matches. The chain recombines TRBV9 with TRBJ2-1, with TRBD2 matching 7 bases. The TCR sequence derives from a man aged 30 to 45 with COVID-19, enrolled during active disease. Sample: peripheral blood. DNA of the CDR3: TGTGCCAGCAGACCCACTAGCGACGGTGAGCAGTTCTTC. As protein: CASRPTSDGEQFF.